The sequence of this TCR beta chain was determined in a study of shared clonotypes between healthy human individuals. Study context: Three plates were used per donor for CD4 naive, three for CD4 memory, two for CD8 naive and one for CD8 memory. General observations from the study: Genetic and exposure-history diversity was limited by the small donor number.

V dropped 0 bases and J dropped 7 bases, with 9 bases sitting between them. Germline V gene data show CDR1 as KGHSH and CDR2 as LQKENI. The CDR3 spans 13 residues. Here immunoSEQ multiplex PCR was the method, and the copy in TCRdb shows in-frame clones only, minus some. The table includes roughly 1 million clones, more than 65% detected once. Worth noting for this clone: Its antigen is unknown.

The chain couples TRBV18 to TRBJ1-1; D gene uncertain. The TCR originated in a man aged 18-30 years in good health. Sequenced material: memory CD4+ T cells sorted from blood. Subset indicated: CD45RA-negative fraction. CDR3: CASSPPPAHEAFF. In DNA form, the CDR3 reads TGTGCCAGCTCACCACCGCCGGCCCATGAAGCTTTCTTT.